The source of this T cell receptor (beta chain) is a study of blood T cell repertoires in COVID-19 (dated by TCRdb to 2018 to 2020). For the wider study: Samples covering the acute and convalescent phases of COVID-19 were provided by collaborators in the United States, Italy and Spain. The material from the prospective study consisted of cDNA or gDNA derived from T cells, B-cell-depleted T cells, or PBMCs. Samples came from the ongoing ImmuneRACE study (first 160 participants) plus 1,254 subjects from 6 global collaborators. Where HLA class I and class II types were available, the types were taken from metadata supplied by the sample provider, not from assay-based typing. A freely available public database, intended as a resource for researchers studying the immune response to SARS-CoV-2, is where the repertoires were released. Deeply sampled blood TCRbeta repertoires from subjects exposed to, actively infected with, or recovered from COVID-19 were included in the dataset. Nearly every sample came with metadata listing a de-identified subject ID, COVID-19 status, age in years and sex. Overall study outcomes, separate from this receptor: The amount of clinical and demographic metadata varied by source and participant and was provided uncurated.

V sheds 3 bases and J sheds 0 bases, leaving 3 bases between their ends. The CDR3 runs 12 amino acids, cysteine and phenylalanine included. CDR3 DNA only is kept here, 36 bases in frame from base 1. As encoded in the germline V gene, CDR1 is MDHEN while CDR2 is SYDVKM. In the prospective study, participants were 18 to 89 years old, resided in 24 geographic areas of the United States, and were enrolled through a virtual design. In the prospective study, cohorts were assigned on the basis of participant-reported clinical history obtained from a screening survey and a study questionnaire. For ImmuneRACE Cohort 3, a participant was defined as recovered based on two consecutive negative NP/OP PCR tests, clearance by a healthcare professional, or resolution of symptoms. Each participant in the prospective study had whole blood, serum and a nasopharyngeal or oropharyngeal swab collected by mobile phlebotomists. Prospective study participants could optionally give additional blood draws and questionnaires over an approximately two-month period. Blood samples from the prospective study were shipped frozen or at room temperature prior to DNA extraction.

Remarks on this clone: What this receptor recognizes is not known. No qualities accompany the bases; no much larger clone lies one base away.

TCRbeta CDR3 regions were amplified from genomic DNA using the immunoSEQ Assay, a bias-controlled multiplex PCR. Processing in the source paper ran as follows. The number of nucleated cells in each sample was estimated from the amplification of reference gene primers within the assay. To quantify the absolute abundance of each unique TCRbeta CDR3 rearrangement, sequence reads were collapsed and filtered. For each sample, productive Simpson clonality was calculated as the square root of Simpson's diversity index over productive rearrangements. The source is immuneACCESS, and TCRdb retained only in-frame sequences with V and J called. Part of the clones is not carried over; for the studies checked, unresolved V genes explain less than half of this, and the remainder is unexplained. V and J calls and clone size follow that table, whereas D and trimming were derived from the DNA. The sample includes some 340,000 clones, with over 75% observed a single time. Less than 6% of the sample lies in the top ten.

The clonotype originates from a woman aged 25 to 39 who had recovered from COVID-19. Sequencing was carried out using PBMCs or T cells enriched from blood (not recorded which). The sequence joins TRBV28 to TRBJ2-7; the D gene remains uncertain. The bases read TGTGCCAGCAGTTTCAGCTCCTACGAGCAGTACTTC. Translated, this gives CASSFSSYEQYF.